This passage covers 14 T cell receptor beta chains from one sample sequenced in a study of blood T cells in healthy people across ages. Combining a sample-barcoded 5' primer with a J-beta primer mix, a second PCR ran for roughly 7 to 12 cycles. TCRdb reanalysed the 5' RACE reads using MiXCR and keeps one entry per CDR3 protein. The data contain some 1.5 million distinct CDR3 sequences, roughly two fifths of them singletons. Sample: blood. The receptors stem from a woman aged 18 to 35 in good health.

This chain uses TRBV20-1 with TRBJ2-2; 10 bases are shared with TRBD2. This CDR3 spans 16 amino acids. After removal of 3 bases from V and 3 bases from J, the junction contained 7 bases not matched to a gene. Germline assignment: CDR1 DFQATT and CDR2 SNEGSKA (reference sequence). CDR3 sequence: CSARDSGRAYTGELFF. CDR3 sequence (DNA): TGCAGTGCTAGGGACAGCGGGAGGGCTTACACCGGGGAGCTGTTTTTT.

This clonotype was counted many times. Written as DNA, the CDR3 is TGTGCCAGCAGTTTTGGTACGGGTGAGCAGTACTTC. Translation gives CASSFGTGEQYF. The chain combines TRBV12-3 or TRBV12-4 with TRBJ2-7; D remains ambiguous. Trimming took off 3 bases at V and 7 bases at J, with 10 bases between the two ends. The CDR3 totals 12 residues.

This chain links TRBV2 with TRBJ2-3; D is undetermined. Germline CDR1 is SNHLY and CDR2 is FYNNEI. The CDR3 has 16 residues. V lost 6 bases to trimming and J lost 1 base, with 17 bases between them. CDR3 DNA: TGTGCCAGCAGGTCTTTCTGGCCCGGTGGCACAGATACGCAGTATTTT. The encoded protein is CASRSFWPGGTDTQYF.

CDR3 sequence reads: CSARDYGTANYNEQFF. The CDR3 DNA reads TGCAGTGCTAGGGACTACGGGACCGCGAACTACAATGAGCAGTTCTTC. This chain links TRBV20-1 with TRBJ2-1, with a tentative D call TRBD2 (6 bases). Trimming left V 3 bases short and J 3 bases short, with 18 bases between. The germline V gene has CDR1 DFQATT and CDR2 SNEGSKA (reference sequence). The CDR3 extends over 16 amino acids.

This sequence joins TRBV20-1 and TRBJ1-4; no clear D gene. The CDR3 contains 11 residues. Germline CDR1 and CDR2: DFQATT and SNEGSKA (reference sequence). The V gene lost 3 bases and the J gene lost 7 bases, with 6 bases spanning the gap. The CDR3 loop is CSASRSEKLFF. CDR3 nucleotides: TGCAGTGCTAGCAGGAGTGAAAAACTGTTTTTT.

The chain recombines TRBV20-1 with TRBJ2-1; 9 nucleotides agree with TRBD2. The CDR3 sequence is 15 residues long. Germline values: CDR1 DFQATT, CDR2 SNEGSKA (reference sequence). Trimming removed 2 bases from V and 6 bases from J; junction bases left unmatched: 8. The CDR3 sequence: CSARPRAGGLNEQFF. The CDR3 nucleotides read TGCAGTGCTAGACCGCGCGCGGGGGGGCTCAATGAGCAGTTCTTC.

This clonotype was observed a few times. The CDR3 loop reads CASRTSSSTDTQYF. CDR3 DNA sequence: TGCGCCAGCCGGACTAGCTCTAGCACAGATACGCAGTATTTT. The gene calls are TRBV5-1 and TRBJ2-3, with 8 nucleotides matching TRBD2. V trimming: 7 bases; J trimming: 0 bases; junction bases outside the gene matches: 4. The germline V gene encodes CDR1 SGHRS and CDR2 YFSETQ. The CDR3 runs to 14 residues. The complete variable domain, with remaining parts taken from reference TRBV5-1 and TRBJ2-3, reads KAGVTQTPRYLIKTRGQQVTLSCSPISGHRSVSWYQQTPGQGLQFLFEYFSETQRNKGNFPGRFSGRQFSNSRSEMNVSTLELGDSALYLCASRTSSSTDTQYFGPGTRLTVL.

The chain joins TRBV7-8 to TRBJ1-6; D is unresolved. Germline CDR1 SGHVS, CDR2 FQNEAQ. This CDR3 has 13 amino acids. The V end was cut by 5 bases, the J end by 9 bases, with 11 bases between. The CDR3 DNA reads TGTGCCAGCAGCGGGTTAGAGGGTTCACCCCTCCACTTT. Translating gives CASSGLEGSPLHF.

This clonotype has more than one count but fewer than ten. V and J are TRBV10-3 and TRBJ2-3, with D unclear. Germline CDR1 ENHRY, CDR2 SYGVKD. CDR3 length: 15 residues. The germline V and J ends were trimmed by 0 bases and 3 bases, with 10 bases remaining between them. CDR3 sequence reads: CAISESNTVTDTQYF. In DNA form, the CDR3 reads TGTGCCATCAGTGAGTCGAACACAGTAACAGATACGCAGTATTTT.

The chain uses TRBV12-3 or TRBV12-4 and TRBJ1-1; no definite D call. This CDR3 region has 14 residues. V was trimmed by 5 bases and J by 4 bases, leaving 14 bases between them. CDR3 DNA: TGTGCCAGCAGTCCCGTCCCGATCTCCACTGAAGCTTTCTTT. Its protein product is CASSPVPISTEAFF.

This sequence joins TRBV20-1 and TRBJ2-1; tentatively, D is TRBD1 or TRBD2 (5 bases each). The germline gives CDR1 DFQATT, CDR2 SNEGSKA (reference sequence). With 5 bases removed from V and 9 bases from J, the gap between germline ends came to 17 bases. The CDR3 has 13 amino acids. CDR3 sequence reads: CSARGPVWAEQFF. CDR3 in DNA: TGCAGTGCTCGGGGACCAGTTTGGGCTGAGCAGTTCTTC.

This clonotype came up once. The chain joins TRBV20-1 to TRBJ2-3, with 8 nucleotides matching TRBD2. CDR3 length: 15 residues. V was clipped by 0 bases and J by 0 bases; unmatched bases: 2. Germline lookup yields CDR1 DFQATT and CDR2 SNEGSKA (reference sequence). CDR3 in amino acids: CSARDSGGSTDTQYF. The CDR3 DNA is TGCAGTGCTAGAGACAGCGGGGGTAGCACAGATACGCAGTATTTT.

Points on this clonotype: A read error may account for a junction end that differs from germline. This sequence joins TRBV7-2 and TRBJ2-1, with a possible D match to TRBD2 (6 bases). This CDR3 comprises 15 residues. Germline values: CDR1 SGHTA, CDR2 FQGNSA. CDR3 nucleotides: TGTGCCAGCAGCACACTGGGGGACTCCCACAATGAGCAGTTCTTC. As protein: CASSTLGDSHNEQFF.

The rearrangement uses TRBV28 and TRBJ2-3, with 10 bases lining up with TRBD1. The CDR3 spans 17 residues. Looked up from germline, CDR1 is MDHEN and CDR2 is SYDVKM. V lost 5 bases and J lost 3; bases outside the gene matches: 11. CDR3 amino acids: CASSPSSGTGDTDTQYF. CDR3 sequence (DNA): TGTGCCAGCAGTCCTTCCTCCGGGACAGGGGATACAGATACGCAGTATTTT.